The 13 T cell receptor beta chains presented below share a single source sample, sequenced in a study of blood T cell repertoires in COVID-19. Assay used: immunoSEQ multiplex PCR; TCRdb lists only in-frame clones, some missing. The sample comprises some 120,000 clones, more than 70% of which are singletons, and roughly 1.2% rests with the top ten. The sample comprised peripheral blood. The receptor source for this set is a woman of 80 years or more with acute or convalescent COVID-19.

The DNA for the CDR3 is TGTGCCAGCAGCTTACCGGAAACAGGCAATCAGCCCCAGCATTTT. Its protein product is CASSLPETGNQPQHF. The chain employs TRBV7-9 and TRBJ1-5; no reliable D call. Germline lookup yields CDR1 SEHNR and CDR2 FQNEAQ (reference sequence). Trimming stripped 2 bases from V and 2 bases from J, with 10 bases between. CDR3 size: 15 residues.

The chain has TRBV2 and TRBJ2-4, with 8 bases matching TRBD1. CDR3 length equals 12 residues. The ends lost 6 bases at V and 10 bases at J; junction bases unmatched: 5. From germline, CDR1 is SNHLY and CDR2 FYNNEI. The CDR3 protein is CASRSGTGIQYF. CDR3 DNA: TGTGCCAGCAGGTCCGGGACAGGTATTCAGTACTTC.

Only one count was recorded for this clone. The chain is built from TRBV6-2 or TRBV6-3 and TRBJ2-3, with D possibly matching TRBD1 (6 bases). V was trimmed by 0 bases and J by 0 bases, leaving 7 bases between them. The germline V gene has CDR1 MNHEY and CDR2 SVGEGT. The CDR3 has 15 amino acids. The CDR3 DNA sequence: TGTGCCAGCAGTTACTCGGACAGAAGCACAGATACGCAGTATTTT. It specifies CASSYSDRSTDTQYF.

The chain is built from TRBV9 and TRBJ1-4, with D hard to call. This CDR3 has 15 residues. Germline V gene data show CDR1 as SGDLS and CDR2 as YYNGEE. Trimming pared 0 bases from V and 3 bases from J, leaving 9 bases between. CDR3 region: CASSVDQSPNEKLFF. In DNA, the CDR3 is TGTGCCAGCAGCGTAGATCAGTCCCCTAATGAAAAACTGTTTTTT.

Comment on this clone: At the DNA level, this CDR3 is encoded by other sequences in the same sample as well. The rearrangement uses TRBV5-1 and TRBJ1-3, with 8 bases matching TRBD1. There are 14 residues in the CDR3. Trimming at V came to 0 bases and at J to 4 bases, leaving 0 bases not matched to a gene. Germline CDR1 and CDR2: SGHRS and YFSETQ. CDR3 nucleotides: TGCGCCAGCAGCTTGGACAGGGGGGGAAACACCATATATTTT. It translates to CASSLDRGGNTIYF.

In its sample, this clone was seen once. V usage is TRBV3-1 (or the pseudogene TRBV3-2) and J usage is TRBJ2-5, with 10 bases identical to TRBD2. The V and J ends lost 1 base and 6 bases, in that order; junction bases with no gene match: 8. The CDR3 consists of 16 residues. Germline V CDR1 and CDR2: LGHDT, YNNKEL (reference sequence). CDR3 residues: CASSQVSGGPRQTQYF. Here the CDR3 DNA reads TGTGCCAGCAGCCAAGTTAGCGGGGGGCCCAGGCAGACCCAGTACTTC.

This clone was detected once. The chain links TRBV3-1 (or the pseudogene TRBV3-2) to TRBJ2-1, with a weak D call TRBD2 (6 bases). This CDR3 has 14 residues. Germline-derived CDR1 and CDR2 are LGHDT and YNNKEL (reference sequence). The V end lost 1 base, the J end lost 6 bases, and 10 bases lay between the germline ends. CDR3 protein: CASSQVAARNEQFF. The CDR3 coding sequence is TGTGCCAGCAGCCAAGTAGCGGCCCGCAATGAGCAGTTCTTC.

This chain connects TRBV13 to TRBJ1-1; possibly TRBD1 for D (5 bases). This CDR3 is built from 14 residues. Trimming removed 1 base at V and 5 bases at J, with 11 bases between. Germline loops: CDR1 PRHDT, CDR2 FYEKMQ (reference sequence). The CDR3 DNA is TGTGCCAGCAGCTTAGCCCCGCGGGGGACTGAAGCTTTCTTT. Protein: CASSLAPRGTEAFF.

The CDR3 DNA sequence: TGTGCCACCAGTGACTGGGGGCGGGCTTTCTTT. This gives the protein CATSDWGRAFF. The genes are TRBV24-1 and TRBJ1-1, with a tentative D call TRBD1 (6 bases). Trimming left V 4 bases short and J 11 bases short, with 10 bases between. The CDR3 sequence is 11 residues long. From germline, CDR1 is KGHDR and CDR2 SFDVKD.

The chain links TRBV3-1 (or the pseudogene TRBV3-2) to TRBJ1-4, with 10 bases fitting TRBD1. V trimming: 2 bases; J trimming: 8 bases; junction bases outside the gene matches: 8. CDR1 and CDR2 (germline): LGHDT, YNNKEL (reference sequence). This CDR3 is built from 16 residues. The CDR3 loop reads CASSQYRTGGREKLFF. For the CDR3, the DNA is TGTGCCAGCAGCCAATATAGGACAGGGGGGAGAGAAAAACTGTTTTTT.

This clone was seen a single time. The chain combines TRBV7-2 with TRBJ2-5; 9 nucleotides match TRBD2. V dropped 2 bases and J dropped 1; count of bases not matched to a gene: 8. The germline CDR1 and CDR2 sequences are SGHTA and FQGNSA. This CDR3 contains 17 residues. CDR3 in amino acids: CASSLWASGVIQETQYF. The CDR3 region has the DNA TGTGCCAGCAGCTTATGGGCTAGCGGGGTAATCCAAGAGACCCAGTACTTC.

A single count supports this clone. The genes are TRBV5-4 and TRBJ1-4; 7 bases are a match to TRBD1. The length of the CDR3 is 14 residues. V dropped 3 bases and J dropped 4; count of bases not matched to a gene: 3. Germline CDR1 SGHNT, CDR2 YYREEE (reference sequence). CDR3 region: CASSSGTDNEKLFF. In DNA, the CDR3 is TGTGCCAGCAGCTCCGGGACAGATAATGAAAAACTGTTTTTT.

This chain connects TRBV18 to TRBJ1-2, with TRBD1 as a possible D gene (5 bases). V was clipped by 3 bases and J by 2 bases, with 7 bases between them. The germline gives CDR1 KGHSH, CDR2 LQKENI. The CDR3 length is 13 residues. CDR3 in DNA: TGTGCCAGCTCACCGGACATAAACTATGGCTACACCTTC. This translates into CASSPDINYGYTF.